This record covers a single TCR beta chain. Its antigen remains unidentified. Using immunoSEQ multiplex PCR, the repertoire was profiled, and TCRdb retains in-frame clones only, with some absent. The data hold roughly 2,300,000 clones, with about 90% observed a single time. Germline assignment: CDR1 SGHRS and CDR2 YFSETQ. CDR3 length: 18 amino acids. J was trimmed by 6 bases and V by 0 bases; bases with no gene match: 13. This entry belongs to a study of shared clonotypes between healthy human individuals. Turning to the study itself: Each donor's CD4 naive and CD4 memory cells filled three plates apiece, CD8 naive two, and CD8 memory one. Study results and limitations: Estimated clonotype richness was generally higher in naive than memory subsets. Genetic and exposure-history diversity was limited by the few donors.

Sequenced material: naive CD4+ T cells from PBMCs. Documented subset: CD45RA+ positively selected. The rearrangement joins TRBV5-1 to TRBJ2-1; 9 bases are shared with TRBD2. The receptor was isolated from a man aged 18 to 29 in good health. Some clones in this sample may be carry-over from other donors' samples. CDR3 loop: CASSLGPRGSGRGNEQFF. CDR3 sequence (DNA): TGCGCCAGCAGCTTGGGGCCACGGGGTAGCGGGAGAGGCAATGAGCAGTTCTTC.